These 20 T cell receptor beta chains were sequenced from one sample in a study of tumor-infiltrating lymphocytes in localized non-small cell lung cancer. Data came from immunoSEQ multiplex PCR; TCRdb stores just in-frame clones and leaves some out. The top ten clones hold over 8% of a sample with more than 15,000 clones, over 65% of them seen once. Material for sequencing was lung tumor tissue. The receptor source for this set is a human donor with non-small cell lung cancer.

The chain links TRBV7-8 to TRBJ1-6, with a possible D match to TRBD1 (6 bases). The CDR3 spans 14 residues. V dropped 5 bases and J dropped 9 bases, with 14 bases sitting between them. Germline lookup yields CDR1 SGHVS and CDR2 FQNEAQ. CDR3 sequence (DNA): TGTGCCAGCAGCAACAGGGTTCTAGGTTCACCCCTCCACTTT. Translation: CASSNRVLGSPLHF. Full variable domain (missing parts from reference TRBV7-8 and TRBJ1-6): GAGVSQSPRYKVAKRGQDVALRCDPISGHVSLFWYQQALGQGPEFLTYFQNEAQLDKSGLPSDRFFAERPEGSVSTLKIQRTQQEDSAVYLCASSNRVLGSPLHFGNGTRLTVT.

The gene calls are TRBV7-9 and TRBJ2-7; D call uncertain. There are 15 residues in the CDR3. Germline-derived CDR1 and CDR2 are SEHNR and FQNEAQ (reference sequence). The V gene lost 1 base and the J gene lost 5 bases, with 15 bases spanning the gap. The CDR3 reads CASSLGASVLDEQYF. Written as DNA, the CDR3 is TGTGCCAGCAGCTTAGGGGCCTCCGTACTGGACGAGCAGTACTTC.

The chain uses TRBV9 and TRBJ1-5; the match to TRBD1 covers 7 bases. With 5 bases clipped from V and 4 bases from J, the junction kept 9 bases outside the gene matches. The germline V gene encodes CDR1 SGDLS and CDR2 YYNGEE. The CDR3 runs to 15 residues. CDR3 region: CASSIGTAGNQPQHF. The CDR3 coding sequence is TGTGCCAGCAGTATTGGGACAGCGGGGAATCAGCCCCAGCATTTT.

CDR3 in amino acids: CASSLGGWETQYF. The CDR3 nucleotides are TGTGCCAGCAGCTTGGGGGGTTGGGAGACCCAGTACTTC. The chain combines TRBV5-6 with TRBJ2-5, with D unclear. Germline lookup yields CDR1 SGHDT and CDR2 YYEEEE. The CDR3 runs to 13 residues. Between the trimmed V and J ends, which lost 0 bases and 5 bases, there was a span of 8 bases.

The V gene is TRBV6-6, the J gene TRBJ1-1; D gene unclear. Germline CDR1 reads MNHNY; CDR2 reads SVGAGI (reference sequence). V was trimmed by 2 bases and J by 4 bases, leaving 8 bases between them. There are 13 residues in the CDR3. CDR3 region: CASSYESGTEAFF. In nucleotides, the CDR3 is TGTGCCAGCAGTTACGAGAGTGGCACTGAAGCTTTCTTT.

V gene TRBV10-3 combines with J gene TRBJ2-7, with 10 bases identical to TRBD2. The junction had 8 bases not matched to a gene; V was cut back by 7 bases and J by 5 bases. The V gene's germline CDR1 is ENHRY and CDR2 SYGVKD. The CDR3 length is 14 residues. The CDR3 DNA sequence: TGTGCCATCACACGAGCGGGGGGGGCCCACGAGCAGTACTTC. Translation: CAITRAGGAHEQYF.

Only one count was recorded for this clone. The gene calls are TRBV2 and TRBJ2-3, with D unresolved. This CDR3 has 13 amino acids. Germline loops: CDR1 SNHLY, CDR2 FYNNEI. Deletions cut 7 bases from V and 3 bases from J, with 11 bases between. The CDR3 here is CASIKGETDTQYF. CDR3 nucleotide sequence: TGTGCCAGCATCAAGGGCGAGACAGATACGCAGTATTTT.

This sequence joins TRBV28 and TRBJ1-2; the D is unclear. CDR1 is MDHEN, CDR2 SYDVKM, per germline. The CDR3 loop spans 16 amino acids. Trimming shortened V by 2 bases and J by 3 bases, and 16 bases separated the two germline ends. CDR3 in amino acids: CASSLDGRQTYYGYTF. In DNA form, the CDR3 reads TGTGCCAGCAGTTTAGACGGCAGGCAAACCTACTATGGCTACACCTTC.

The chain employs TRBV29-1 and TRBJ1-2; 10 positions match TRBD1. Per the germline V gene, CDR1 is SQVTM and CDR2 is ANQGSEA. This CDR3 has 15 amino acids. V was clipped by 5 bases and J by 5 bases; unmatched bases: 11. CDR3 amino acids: CSVSLRGTGAYGYTF. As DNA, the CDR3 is TGCAGCGTTAGTCTTCGTGGGACAGGGGCATATGGCTACACCTTC.

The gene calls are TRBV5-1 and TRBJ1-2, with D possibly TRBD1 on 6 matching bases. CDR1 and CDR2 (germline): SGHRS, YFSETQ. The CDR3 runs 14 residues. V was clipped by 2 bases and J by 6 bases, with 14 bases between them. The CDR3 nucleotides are TGCGCCAGCAGCTTAGGCAGGGGTTTGAATGGCTACACCTTC. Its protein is CASSLGRGLNGYTF.

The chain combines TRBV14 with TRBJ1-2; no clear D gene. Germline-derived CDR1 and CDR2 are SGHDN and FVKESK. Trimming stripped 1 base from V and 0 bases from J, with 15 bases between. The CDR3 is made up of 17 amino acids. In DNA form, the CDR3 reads TGTGCCAGCAGCCAAGGGGCAGCCCTCAGAGCTAACTATGGCTACACCTTC. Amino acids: CASSQGAALRANYGYTF.

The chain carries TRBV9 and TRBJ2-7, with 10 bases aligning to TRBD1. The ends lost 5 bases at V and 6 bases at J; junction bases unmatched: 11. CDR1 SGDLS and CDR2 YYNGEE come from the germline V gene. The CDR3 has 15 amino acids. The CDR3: CASSTLPGQGSEQYF. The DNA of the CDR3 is TGTGCCAGCAGTACCTTACCGGGACAGGGGTCCGAGCAGTACTTC.

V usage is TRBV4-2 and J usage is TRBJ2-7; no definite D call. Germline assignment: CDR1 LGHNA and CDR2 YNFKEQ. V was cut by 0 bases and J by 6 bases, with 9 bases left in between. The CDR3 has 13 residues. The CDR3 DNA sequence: TGTGCCAGCAGCCAAGACATGTGGGTCGAGCAGTACTTC. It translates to CASSQDMWVEQYF.

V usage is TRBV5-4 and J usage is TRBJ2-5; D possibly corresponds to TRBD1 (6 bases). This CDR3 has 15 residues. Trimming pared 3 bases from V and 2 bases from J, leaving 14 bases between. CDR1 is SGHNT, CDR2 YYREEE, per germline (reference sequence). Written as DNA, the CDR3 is TGTGCCAGCAGCTCCCATAGGGGGATTCAAGAGACCCAGTACTTC. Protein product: CASSSHRGIQETQYF.

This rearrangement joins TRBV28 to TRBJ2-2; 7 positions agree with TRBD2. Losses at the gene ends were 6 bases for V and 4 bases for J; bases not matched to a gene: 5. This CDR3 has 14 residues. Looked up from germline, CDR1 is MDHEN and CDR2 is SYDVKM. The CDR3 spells CASSRGSGTGELFF. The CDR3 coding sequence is TGTGCCAGCAGCCGCGGGAGCGGCACCGGGGAGCTGTTTTTT.

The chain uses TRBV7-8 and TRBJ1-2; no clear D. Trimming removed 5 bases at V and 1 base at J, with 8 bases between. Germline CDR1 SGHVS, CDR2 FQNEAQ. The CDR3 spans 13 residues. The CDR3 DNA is TGTGCCAGCAGCCCCGGTATTAACTATGGCTACACCTTC. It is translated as CASSPGINYGYTF.

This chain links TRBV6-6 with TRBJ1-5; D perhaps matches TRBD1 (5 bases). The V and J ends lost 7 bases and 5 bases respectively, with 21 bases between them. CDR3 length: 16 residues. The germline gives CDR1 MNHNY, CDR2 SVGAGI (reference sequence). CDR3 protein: CASTKLYGQVHQPQHF. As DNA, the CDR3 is TGTGCCAGCACCAAGTTATACGGACAAGTACATCAGCCCCAGCATTTT.

The CDR3 is CASSVSRGGETQYF. The CDR3 coding sequence is TGTGCCAGCAGCGTATCCCGAGGCGGAGAGACCCAGTACTTC. This rearrangement joins TRBV9 to TRBJ2-5; unclear D gene. The germline V gene encodes CDR1 SGDLS and CDR2 YYNGEE. This CDR3 is built from 14 residues. V was cut by 1 base and J by 4 bases, with 11 bases left in between.

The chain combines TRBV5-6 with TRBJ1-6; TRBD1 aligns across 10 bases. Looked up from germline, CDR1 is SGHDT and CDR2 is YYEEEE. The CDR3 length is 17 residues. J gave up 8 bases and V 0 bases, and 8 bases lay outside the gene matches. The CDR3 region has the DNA TGTGCCAGCAGCTTGGGGGGGGACAGGGGATATTATTCACCCCTCCACTTT. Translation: CASSLGGDRGYYSPLHF.

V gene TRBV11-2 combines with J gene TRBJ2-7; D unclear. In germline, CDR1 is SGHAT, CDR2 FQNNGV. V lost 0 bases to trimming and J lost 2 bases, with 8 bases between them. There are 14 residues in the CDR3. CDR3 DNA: TGTGCCAGCAGCTTAGATCTAGGGCCCTACGAGCAGTACTTC. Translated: CASSLDLGPYEQYF. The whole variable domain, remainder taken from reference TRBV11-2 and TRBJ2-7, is EAGVAQSPRYKIIEKRQSVAFWCNPISGHATLYWYQQILGQGPKLLIQFQNNGVVDDSQLPKDRFSAERLKGVDSTLKIQPAKLEDSAVYLCASSLDLGPYEQYFGPGTRLTVT.